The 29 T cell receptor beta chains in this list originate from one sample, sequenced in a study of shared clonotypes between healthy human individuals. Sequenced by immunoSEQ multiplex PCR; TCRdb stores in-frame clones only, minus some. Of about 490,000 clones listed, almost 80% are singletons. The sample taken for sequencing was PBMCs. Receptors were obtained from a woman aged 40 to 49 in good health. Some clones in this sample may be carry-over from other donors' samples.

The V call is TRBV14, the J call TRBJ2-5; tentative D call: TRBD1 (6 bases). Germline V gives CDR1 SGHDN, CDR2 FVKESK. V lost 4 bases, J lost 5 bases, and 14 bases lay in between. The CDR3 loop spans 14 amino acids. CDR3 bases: TGTGCCAGCAGCCTCAGAGGGGGACGGGAGACCCAGTACTTC. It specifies CASSLRGGRETQYF. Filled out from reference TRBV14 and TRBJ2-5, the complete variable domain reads EAGVTQFPSHSVIEKGQTVTLRCDPISGHDNLYWYRRVMGKEIKFLLHFVKESKQDESGMPNNRFLAERTGGTYSTLKVQPAELEDSGVYFCASSLRGGRETQYFGPGTRLLVL.

CDR3 nucleotide sequence: TGTGCCAGCAGTTTTGGGAGCGGTGCCTACAATGAGCAGTTCTTC. Translated: CASSFGSGAYNEQFF. V is TRBV27 and J is TRBJ2-1, with D maybe TRBD2 (5 bases). V was pared by 3 bases and J by 2 bases, with 11 bases between. Per germline, CDR1 MNHEY and CDR2 SMNVEV (reference sequence). The CDR3 covers 15 residues.

CDR3 sequence: CASSRDNYEQYF. CDR3 sequence (DNA): TGTGCCAGCAGTAGGGACAACTACGAGCAGTACTTC. The V and J genes are TRBV2 and TRBJ2-7; TRBD1 might be the D (6 bases). Germline V gives CDR1 SNHLY, CDR2 FYNNEI. Trimming removed 5 bases at V and 3 bases at J, with 8 bases between. The CDR3 contains 12 residues.

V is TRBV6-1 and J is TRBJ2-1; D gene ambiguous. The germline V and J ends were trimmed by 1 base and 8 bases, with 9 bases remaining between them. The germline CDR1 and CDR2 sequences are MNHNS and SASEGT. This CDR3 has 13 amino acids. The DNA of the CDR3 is TGTGCCAGCAGTGAAGGTTTGCGGTATGAGCAGTTCTTC. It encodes CASSEGLRYEQFF.

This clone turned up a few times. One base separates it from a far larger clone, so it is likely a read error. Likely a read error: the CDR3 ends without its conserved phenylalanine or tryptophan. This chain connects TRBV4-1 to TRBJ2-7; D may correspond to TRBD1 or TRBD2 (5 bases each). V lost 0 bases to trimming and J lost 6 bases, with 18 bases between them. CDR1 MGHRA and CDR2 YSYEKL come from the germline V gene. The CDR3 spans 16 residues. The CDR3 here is CASSQDSRTQRGEQYS. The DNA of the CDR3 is TGCGCCAGCAGCCAAGACTCAAGGACGCAGAGGGGCGAGCAGTACTCC.

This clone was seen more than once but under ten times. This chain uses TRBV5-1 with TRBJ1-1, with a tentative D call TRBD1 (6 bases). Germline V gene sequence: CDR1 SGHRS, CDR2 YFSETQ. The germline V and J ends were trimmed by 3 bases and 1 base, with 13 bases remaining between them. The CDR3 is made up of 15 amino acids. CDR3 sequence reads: CASSYNTGRNTEAFF. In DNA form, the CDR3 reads TGCGCCAGCAGCTACAACACAGGGAGGAACACTGAAGCTTTCTTT.

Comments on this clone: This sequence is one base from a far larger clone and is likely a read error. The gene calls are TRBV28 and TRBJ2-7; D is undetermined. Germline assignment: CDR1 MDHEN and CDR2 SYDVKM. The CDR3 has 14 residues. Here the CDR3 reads CASSDNPSSYKQYF. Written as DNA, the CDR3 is TGTGCCAGCAGTGACAATCCAAGCTCCTACAAGCAGTACTTC. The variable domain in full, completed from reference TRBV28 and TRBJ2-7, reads DVKVTQSSRYLVKRTGEKVFLECVQDMDHENMFWYRQDPGLGLRLIYFSYDVKMKEKGDIPEGYSVSREKKERFSLILESASTNQTSMYLCASSDNPSSYKQYFGPGTRLTVT.

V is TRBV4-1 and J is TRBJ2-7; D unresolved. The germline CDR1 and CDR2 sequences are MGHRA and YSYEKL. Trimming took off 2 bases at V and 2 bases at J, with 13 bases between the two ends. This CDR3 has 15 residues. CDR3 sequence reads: CASSQLGRPTYEQYF. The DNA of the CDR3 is TGCGCCAGCAGCCAATTGGGAAGACCGACCTACGAGCAGTACTTC.

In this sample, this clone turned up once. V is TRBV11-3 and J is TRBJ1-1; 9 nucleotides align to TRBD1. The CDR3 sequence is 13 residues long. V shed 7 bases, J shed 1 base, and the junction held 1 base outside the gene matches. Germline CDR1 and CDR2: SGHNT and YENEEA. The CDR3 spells CASKGQGNTEAFF. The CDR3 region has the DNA TGTGCCAGCAAGGGACAGGGGAACACTGAAGCTTTCTTT.

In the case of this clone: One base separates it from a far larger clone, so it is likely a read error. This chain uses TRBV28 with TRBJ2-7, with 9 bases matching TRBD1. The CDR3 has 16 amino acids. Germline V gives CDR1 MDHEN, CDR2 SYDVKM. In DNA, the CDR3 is TGTACCAGCAGTTTATCGTGGACAGGGGTATTTCGCGAGCAGTACTTC. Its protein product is CTSSLSWTGVFREQYF.

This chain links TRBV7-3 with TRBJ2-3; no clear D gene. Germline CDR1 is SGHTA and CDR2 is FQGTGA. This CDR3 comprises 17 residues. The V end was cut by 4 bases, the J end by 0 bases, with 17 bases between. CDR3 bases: TGTGCCAGCAGCTCCCGCCCCCTTTCGGGCAGCACAGATACGCAGTATTTT. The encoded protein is CASSSRPLSGSTDTQYF.

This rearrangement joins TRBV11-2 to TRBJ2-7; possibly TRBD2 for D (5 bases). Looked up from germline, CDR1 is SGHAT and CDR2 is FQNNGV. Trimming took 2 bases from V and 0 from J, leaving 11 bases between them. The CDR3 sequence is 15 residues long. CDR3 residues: CASSLTGSFSYEQYF. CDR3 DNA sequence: TGTGCCAGCAGCTTAACGGGGTCATTCTCCTACGAGCAGTACTTC.

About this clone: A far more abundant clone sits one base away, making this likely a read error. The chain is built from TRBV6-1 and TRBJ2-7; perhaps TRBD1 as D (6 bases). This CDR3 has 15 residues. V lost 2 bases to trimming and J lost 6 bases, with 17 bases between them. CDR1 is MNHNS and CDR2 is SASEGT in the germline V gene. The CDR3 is CASSELAGVPPEQYF. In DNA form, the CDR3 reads TGTGCCAGCAGTGAACTGGCAGGGGTACCTCCCGAGCAGTACTTC.

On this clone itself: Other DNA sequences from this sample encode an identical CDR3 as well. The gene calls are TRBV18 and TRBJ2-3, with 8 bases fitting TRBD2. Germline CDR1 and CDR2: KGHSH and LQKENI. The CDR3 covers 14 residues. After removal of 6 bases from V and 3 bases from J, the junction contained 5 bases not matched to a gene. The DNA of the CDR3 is TGTGCCAGCTCCCCGAGCGGGAGTACAGATACGCAGTATTTT. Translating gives CASSPSGSTDTQYF.

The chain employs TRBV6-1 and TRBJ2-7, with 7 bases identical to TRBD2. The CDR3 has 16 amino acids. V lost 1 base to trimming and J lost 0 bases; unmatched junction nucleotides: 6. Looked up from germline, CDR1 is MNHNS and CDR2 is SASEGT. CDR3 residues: CASSEVGGSFSYEQYF. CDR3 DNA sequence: TGTGCCAGCAGTGAAGTAGGCGGGAGTTTCTCCTACGAGCAGTACTTC.

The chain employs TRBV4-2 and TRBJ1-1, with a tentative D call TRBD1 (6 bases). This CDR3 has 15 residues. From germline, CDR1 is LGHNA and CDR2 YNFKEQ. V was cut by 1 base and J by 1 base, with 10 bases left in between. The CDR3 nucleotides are TGTGCCAGCAGCCAAGGGGACACATCGAACACTGAAGCTTTCTTT. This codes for CASSQGDTSNTEAFF.

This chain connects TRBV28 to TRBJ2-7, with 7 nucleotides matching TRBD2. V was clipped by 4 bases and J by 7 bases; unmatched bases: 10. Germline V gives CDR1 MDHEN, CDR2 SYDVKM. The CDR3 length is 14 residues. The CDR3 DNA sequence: TGTGCCAGCAGTTGGGAGGGCCTAATGGGGGAGCAGTACTTC. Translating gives CASSWEGLMGEQYF.

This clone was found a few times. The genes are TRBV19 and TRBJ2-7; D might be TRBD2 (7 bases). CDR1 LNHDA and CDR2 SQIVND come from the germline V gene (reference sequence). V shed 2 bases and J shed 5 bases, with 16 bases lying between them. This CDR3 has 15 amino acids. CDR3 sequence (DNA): TGTGCCAGTAGTATAATGGCGGGGGCGAATCACGAGCAGTACTTC. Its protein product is CASSIMAGANHEQYF.

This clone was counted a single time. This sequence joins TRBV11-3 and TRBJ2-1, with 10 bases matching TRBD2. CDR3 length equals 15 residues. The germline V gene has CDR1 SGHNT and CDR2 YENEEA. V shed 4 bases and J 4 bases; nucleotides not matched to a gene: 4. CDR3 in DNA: TGTGCCAGCAGCTCGCGAGCGGGAGGGTACAATGAGCAGTTCTTC. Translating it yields CASSSRAGGYNEQFF.

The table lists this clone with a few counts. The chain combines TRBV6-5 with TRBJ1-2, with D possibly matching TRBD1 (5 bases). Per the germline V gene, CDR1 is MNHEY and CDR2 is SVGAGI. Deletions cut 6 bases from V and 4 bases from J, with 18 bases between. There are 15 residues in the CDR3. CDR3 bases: TGTGCCAGCAGCACGCTCATACAGGCTAGCTATGGCTACACCTTC. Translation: CASSTLIQASYGYTF.

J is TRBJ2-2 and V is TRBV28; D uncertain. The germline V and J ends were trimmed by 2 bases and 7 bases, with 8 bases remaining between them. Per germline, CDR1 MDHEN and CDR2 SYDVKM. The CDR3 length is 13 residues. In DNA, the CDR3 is TGTGCCAGCAGTTTACCCCTCCTCGGGGAGCTGTTTTTT. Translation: CASSLPLLGELFF. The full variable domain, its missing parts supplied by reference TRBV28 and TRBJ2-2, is DVKVTQSSRYLVKRTGEKVFLECVQDMDHENMFWYRQDPGLGLRLIYFSYDVKMKEKGDIPEGYSVSREKKERFSLILESASTNQTSMYLCASSLPLLGELFFGEGSRLTVL.

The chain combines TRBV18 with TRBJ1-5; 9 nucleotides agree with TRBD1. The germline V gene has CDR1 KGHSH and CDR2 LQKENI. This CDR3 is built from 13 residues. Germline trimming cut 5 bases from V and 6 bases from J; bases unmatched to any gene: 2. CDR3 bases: TGTGCCAGCTCAACAGGGGGCCTTCAGCCCCAGCATTTT. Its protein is CASSTGGLQPQHF.

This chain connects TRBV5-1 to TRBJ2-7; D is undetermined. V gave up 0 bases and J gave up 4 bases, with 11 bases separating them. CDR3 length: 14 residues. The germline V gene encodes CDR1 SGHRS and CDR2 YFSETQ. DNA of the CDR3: TGCGCCAGCAGCTTGGACAGTTTGGATTACGAGCAGTACTTC. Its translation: CASSLDSLDYEQYF.

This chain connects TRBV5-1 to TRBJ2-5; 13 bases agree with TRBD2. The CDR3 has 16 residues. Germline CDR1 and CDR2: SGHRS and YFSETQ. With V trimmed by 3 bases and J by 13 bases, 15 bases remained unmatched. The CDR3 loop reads CASSSQTSGRAPSGYF. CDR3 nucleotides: TGCGCCAGCAGCTCCCAAACTAGCGGGAGGGCCCCGTCCGGGTACTTC.

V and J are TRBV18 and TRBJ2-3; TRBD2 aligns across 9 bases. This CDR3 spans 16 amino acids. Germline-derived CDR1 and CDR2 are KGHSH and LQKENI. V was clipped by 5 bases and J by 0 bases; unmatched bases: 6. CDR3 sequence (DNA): TGTGCCAGCTCAGGGCAGCTAGCGGGAAGCACAGATACGCAGTATTTT. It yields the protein CASSGQLAGSTDTQYF.

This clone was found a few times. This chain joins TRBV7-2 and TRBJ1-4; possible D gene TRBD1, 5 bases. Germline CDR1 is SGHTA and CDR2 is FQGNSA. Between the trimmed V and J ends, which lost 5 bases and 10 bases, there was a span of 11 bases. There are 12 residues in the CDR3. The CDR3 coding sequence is TGTGCCAGCAGCCACCTGGGGGGAAAACTGTTTTTT. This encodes CASSHLGGKLFF.

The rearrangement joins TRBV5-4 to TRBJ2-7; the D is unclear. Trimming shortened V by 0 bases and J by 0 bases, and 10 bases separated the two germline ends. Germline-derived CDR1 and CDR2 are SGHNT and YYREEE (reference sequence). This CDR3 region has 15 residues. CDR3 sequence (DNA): TGTGCCAGCAGCTTGGGGCAGGTACGCTCCTACGAGCAGTACTTC. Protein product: CASSLGQVRSYEQYF.

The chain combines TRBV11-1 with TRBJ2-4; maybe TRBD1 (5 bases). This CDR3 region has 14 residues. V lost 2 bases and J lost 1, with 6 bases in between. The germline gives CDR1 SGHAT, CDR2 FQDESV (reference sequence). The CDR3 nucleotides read TGTGCCAGCAGCTTAAAGGGGGCCAAAAACATTCAGTACTTC. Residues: CASSLKGAKNIQYF.

The CDR3 loop is CASSPRLQRTDTQYF. The CDR3 coding sequence is TGTGCCAGCAGCCCCCGTCTCCAACGCACAGATACGCAGTATTTT. V is TRBV11-1 and J is TRBJ2-3; D remains unclear. Trimming took off 5 bases at V and 1 base at J, with 13 bases between the two ends. Per the germline V gene, CDR1 is SGHAT and CDR2 is FQDESV (reference sequence). The CDR3 covers 15 residues.